This T cell receptor beta chain appears in the sequencing data of a study of blood T cell repertoires in COVID-19 (dated by TCRdb to the early 2020s). A note on the overall study: Samples covering the acute and convalescent phases of COVID-19 were provided by collaborators in the United States, Italy and Spain. The prospective study material was composed of cDNA or gDNA derived from T cells, B-cell-depleted T cells, or PBMCs. Where available, HLA class I and class II types were taken from metadata supplied by the sample provider and were not determined by assay-based typing. Sample metadata almost always included a de-identified subject ID, COVID-19 status, age in years and sex. Samples came from the ongoing ImmuneRACE study (first 160 participants) plus 1,254 subjects from 6 global collaborators. The repertoires were released in a freely available public database meant as a resource for research on the immune response to SARS-CoV-2. Deeply sampled blood TCRbeta repertoires from subjects exposed to, actively infected with, or recovered from COVID-19 were included in the dataset. Results the study describes overall, beyond this receptor: The quantity of clinical and demographic metadata differed by source and by participant and was supplied without curation.

Comment on this clone: Which antigen it targets is not known. No base quality information exists; no much larger clone differs at one position.

The collaborating institutions used their own protocols to collect whole blood in K2EDTA tubes. Collaborator samples were shipped for TCRbeta analysis as frozen whole blood, isolated PBMCs, or DNA extracted from either sample type. TCRbeta CDR3 regions were amplified from genomic DNA by means of the immunoSEQ Assay, a bias-controlled multiplex PCR. Per the source publication's procedure: The number of nucleated cells in each sample was estimated from the amplification of reference gene primers within the assay. To quantify the absolute abundance of each unique TCRbeta CDR3 rearrangement, sequence reads were collapsed and filtered. For each sample, productive Simpson clonality was calculated as the square root of Simpson's diversity index across productive rearrangements. In TCRdb, the immuneACCESS table is reduced to in-frame sequences with V and J assigned. These tables do not hold every clone; where another copy was compared, an unresolved V gene accounts for under half, and the others remain unexplained. V and J calls and clone size are given by that table; D and trimming were obtained from the DNA. The sample has some 200,000 clones on record, 80% of them singletons. The leading ten clones occupy roughly 13% of the sample.

Relative to germline, V is missing 1 base and J is missing 10 bases, with 7 bases of the junction outside any gene match. In the germline V gene, CDR1 corresponds to SGHVS and CDR2 to FQNEAQ. The CDR3 holds 13 amino acids from the cysteine to the phenylalanine. Here the CDR3 DNA is all that survives: 39 bases in frame from base 1. Sample: peripheral blood. The chain is made from TRBV7-8 and TRBJ2-7, and 7 bases in between align with TRBD2. The receptor was derived from a human donor in a cohort sampled during active COVID-19. The CDR3 reads as follows: CASSLGRGRGQYF. The DNA is TGTGCCAGCAGCTTAGGTCGGGGGAGGGGACAGTACTTC.